A single sample gave rise to the 9 T cell receptor beta chains below, sequenced in a study of cytomegalovirus exposure and HLA in healthy donors (dated by TCRdb to the late 2010s). Receptors were amplified or captured by the immunoSEQ multiplex PCR assay. The multiplex PCR relied on a mix of 60 forward primers for TCR Vbeta segments and 13 reverse primers for TCR Jbeta segments. TCRdb carries this immuneACCESS record with in-frame sequences only. Its versions omit some clonotypes, under half of them owing to an unresolved V gene in the studies checked, with the rest unexplained. The sample includes about 120,000 clones, with over 65% observed a single time. The top ten clonotypes cover roughly 3.5% of the sample. Source material: PBMCs. The receptors were sampled from a woman aged 25-40 years in good health and CMV-seropositive.

In its sample, this clone was seen a few times. The rearrangement links TRBV11-1 to TRBJ2-7; the match to TRBD2 covers 8 bases. V dropped 5 bases and J dropped 4; count of bases not matched to a gene: 7. The CDR3 length is 14 residues. From germline, CDR1 is SGHAT and CDR2 FQDESV (reference sequence). CDR3 in amino acids: CASSPKRGTYEQYF. CDR3 in DNA: TGTGCCAGCAGCCCTAAGCGGGGGACTTACGAGCAGTACTTC.

This clone was counted only a few times. The chain joins TRBV25-1 to TRBJ2-6; D unclear. V was trimmed by 3 bases and J by 2 bases, leaving 11 bases between them. The length of the CDR3 is 16 residues. Germline V gene lookup returns CDR1 MGHDK and CDR2 SYGVNS. Written as DNA, the CDR3 is TGTGCCAGCAGTGAGCTCCTTAGAACTGGGGCCAACGTCCTGACTTTC. Encoded protein: CASSELLRTGANVLTF. The entire variable domain, with the rest obtained from reference TRBV25-1 and TRBJ2-6, is as follows: EADIYQTPRYLVIGTGKKITLECSQTMGHDKMYWYQQDPGMELHLIHYSYGVNSTEKGDLSSESTVSRIRTEHFPLTLESARPSHTSQYLCASSELLRTGANVLTFGAGSRLTVL.

J is TRBJ1-4 and V is TRBV4-3, with TRBD1 identical over 8 bases. Germline V gene lookup returns CDR1 LGHNA and CDR2 YSLEER. The V segment lost 4 bases and the J segment 8 bases; nucleotides outside the gene matches: 12. This CDR3 comprises 16 residues. The CDR3 reads CASSPWIRGLGEKLFF. The CDR3 DNA reads TGCGCCAGCAGCCCCTGGATCAGGGGGCTGGGGGAAAAACTGTTTTTT.

V gene TRBV19 combines with J gene TRBJ2-7; 9 nucleotides align to TRBD1. Germline V gene lookup returns CDR1 LNHDA and CDR2 SQIVND (reference sequence). This CDR3 comprises 15 residues. J lost 3 bases, V lost 5 bases, and 8 bases had no gene match. CDR3 amino acids: CASSVGTGQIYEQYF. The CDR3 bases are TGTGCCAGTAGTGTTGGGACAGGGCAGATCTACGAGCAGTACTTC.

This sequence joins TRBV19 and TRBJ1-2, with D perhaps matching TRBD1 (5 bases). Germline V gene lookup returns CDR1 LNHDA and CDR2 SQIVND (reference sequence). Trimming left V 7 bases short and J 6 bases short, with 15 bases between. The CDR3 covers 13 residues. CDR3 region: CASTKDITHGYTF. The CDR3 DNA follows: TGTGCCAGTACCAAGGACATCACCCATGGCTACACCTTC. Full variable domain (missing parts from reference TRBV19 and TRBJ1-2): DGGITQSPKYLFRKEGQNVTLSCEQNLNHDAMYWYRQDPGQGLRLIYYSQIVNDFQKGDIAEGYSVSREKKESFPLTVTSAQKNPTAFYLCASTKDITHGYTFGSGTRLTVV.

This clone was seen only a few times. CDR3 sequence reads: CASSPGGAAGTYEQYF. CDR3 nucleotide sequence: TGTGCCAGCAGCCCCGGTGGAGCCGCGGGAACCTACGAGCAGTACTTC. The chain is built from TRBV11-3 and TRBJ2-5, with D tentatively TRBD2 (6 bases). The J call may be faulty, since TRBJ2-7 better matches the DNA end. Per germline, CDR1 SGHNT and CDR2 YENEEA. The CDR3 runs to 16 residues.

The V gene is TRBV2, the J gene TRBJ1-6; 9 bases are a match to TRBD1. The CDR3 consists of 14 residues. V gave up 5 bases and J gave up 9 bases; unmatched junction bases: 5. Germline V gene lookup returns CDR1 SNHLY and CDR2 FYNNEI. The CDR3, as DNA: TGTGCCAGCAGTACAGGGGGCGGGGGTTCACCCCTCCACTTT. Its translation is CASSTGGGGSPLHF.

The rearrangement links TRBV7-8 to TRBJ2-5; D not resolved. The V gene's germline CDR1 is SGHVS and CDR2 FQNEAQ. This CDR3 contains 13 residues. V dropped 1 base and J dropped 2 bases, with 5 bases sitting between them. CDR3 nucleotides: TGTGCCAGCAGCTTAGGGCCGCAAGAGACCCAGTACTTC. It is translated as CASSLGPQETQYF.

CDR3 coding DNA: TGCGCCAGCAGCCTCGAGAGAGCCCTCTCTGGAAACACCATATATTTT. Translating gives CASSLERALSGNTIYF. The chain links TRBV4-1 to TRBJ1-3; no reliable D call. The CDR3 consists of 16 residues. Looked up from germline, CDR1 is MGHRA and CDR2 is YSYEKL. V shed 4 bases and J shed 0 bases, with 13 bases lying between them.